This TCR beta chain derives from a study of blood T cells in healthy people across ages. Every donor gave approximately 10 milliliters of peripheral blood. They isolated at least 6 million PBMCs from each sample. This CDR3 spans 11 amino acids. V shed 6 bases and J shed 7 bases, with 11 bases lying between them. Germline CDR1 DFQATT, CDR2 SNEGSKA (reference sequence). A second PCR, run for about 7 to 11 cycles, used a sample-barcoded 5' primer plus a J-beta primer mix. TCRdb redid the calling of the 5' RACE reads with MiXCR, one entry per CDR3 protein. The table includes hundreds of thousands of distinct CDR3 sequences, around 28% detected once. This clonotype occurred many times.

This TCR came from a woman of 80 years or more in good health. This chain joins TRBV20-1 and TRBJ2-3, with no clear D. Source material: blood. The CDR3 loop is CSAKSDYTQYF. For the CDR3, the DNA is TGCAGTGCCAAGAGTGACTATACGCAGTATTTT.